This T cell receptor beta chain was identified during a study of cytotoxic CD8 clonotypes in ibrutinib-treated CLL. V dropped 2 bases and J dropped 6 bases, with 4 bases sitting between them. Per the germline V gene, CDR1 is KGHSH and CDR2 is LQKENI. The CDR3 contains 11 residues. Sequenced by immunoSEQ multiplex PCR; TCRdb stores in-frame clones only, minus some. The sample yields approximately 130,000 clones, around 84% seen once. Specimen: PBMCs, collected after 24 months of ibrutinib treatment. The sequence derives from a human donor with chronic lymphocytic leukemia. This chain links TRBV18 with TRBJ1-2; D not certain. CDR3 nucleotides: TGTGCCAGCTCACCAGCCAATGGCTACACCTTC. Amino acid sequence: CASSPANGYTF.